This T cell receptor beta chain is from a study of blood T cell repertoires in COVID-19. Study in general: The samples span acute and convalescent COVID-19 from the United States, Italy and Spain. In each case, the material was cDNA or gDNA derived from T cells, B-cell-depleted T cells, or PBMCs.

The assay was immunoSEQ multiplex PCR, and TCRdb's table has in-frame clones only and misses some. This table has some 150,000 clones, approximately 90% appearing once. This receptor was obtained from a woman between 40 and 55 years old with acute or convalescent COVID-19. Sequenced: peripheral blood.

The CDR3 loop is CASSLDRGNAQQDTQYF. CDR3 DNA: TGCGCCAGCAGCTTGGATAGAGGGAACGCTCAACAAGATACGCAGTATTTT. The rearrangement links TRBV5-1 to TRBJ2-3; TRBD2 is a possible D gene (5 bases). With 0 bases removed from V and 5 bases from J, the gap between germline ends came to 19 bases. CDR1 is SGHRS, CDR2 YFSETQ, per germline. The CDR3 covers 17 residues.